The sequence of this TCR beta chain was determined in a study of blood T cell repertoires in COVID-19. Study-level background: Specimens from acute and convalescent COVID-19 originated in the United States, Italy and Spain. Sample material is recorded as cDNA or gDNA derived from T cells, B-cell-depleted T cells, or PBMCs.

Seattle patients were enrolled during active infection and followed longitudinally. Assay: immunoSEQ multiplex PCR; the TCRdb copy retains only in-frame clones and omits some. The table lists some 260,000 clones, approximately 88% of them singletons. The V and J ends lost 0 bases and 6 bases respectively, with 11 bases between them. CDR3 size: 14 residues. CDR1 and CDR2 (germline): LGHDT, YNNKEL (reference sequence). The sequenced sample consisted of peripheral blood. The TCR originated in a woman aged 25 to 39 with COVID-19, enrolled during active disease. The V gene is TRBV3-1 (or the pseudogene TRBV3-2), the J gene TRBJ1-2; D not certain. The CDR3 nucleotides are TGTGCCAGCAGCCAAGATTTGAGGGAGAATGGCTACACCTTC. Encoded protein: CASSQDLRENGYTF.